The 26 T cell receptor beta chains below were found in one sample sequenced in a study of shared clonotypes between healthy human individuals. Clones were read by immunoSEQ multiplex PCR, and TCRdb kept only the in-frame ones, dropping some. Of more than 2 million clones listed, 90% to 97% are singletons. What was sequenced was naive CD4+ T cells sorted from blood. Subset in this sample: CD45RA+ positively selected. The receptor source for this set is a man aged 18 to 35 in good health.

The genes are TRBV7-9 and TRBJ2-5, with TRBD2 as a possible D gene (6 bases). Germline assignment: CDR1 SEHNR and CDR2 FQNEAQ (reference sequence). V shed 3 bases and J shed 1 base, with 9 bases lying between them. The CDR3 is 14 amino acids. The CDR3 region has the DNA TGTGCCAGCAGCTTCGAGCGGGCCCAAGAGACCCAGTACTTC. Its protein is CASSFERAQETQYF.

This sequence joins TRBV18 and TRBJ2-7; TRBD1 agrees at 10 bases. This CDR3 has 15 residues. Trimming took 3 bases from V and 2 from J; bases not matched to a gene: 4. The germline CDR1 and CDR2 sequences are KGHSH and LQKENI. Here the CDR3 reads CASSPPDRGAYEQYF. The CDR3 DNA reads as TGTGCCAGCTCACCGCCGGACAGGGGGGCCTACGAGCAGTACTTC.

The genes are TRBV20-1 and TRBJ1-5; D is perhaps TRBD1 (5 bases). Between the trimmed V and J ends, which lost 5 bases and 9 bases, there was a span of 8 bases. CDR1 and CDR2 (germline): DFQATT, SNEGSKA (reference sequence). The CDR3 has 10 residues. The CDR3 bases are TGCAGTGCTGGGGGTCCGCCCCAGCATTTT. Its translation is CSAGGPPQHF.

The chain joins TRBV5-6 to TRBJ1-6; perhaps TRBD1 as D (6 bases). Trimming removed 2 bases from V and 7 bases from J, with 10 bases in between. Germline CDR1 reads SGHDT; CDR2 reads YYEEEE. This CDR3 contains 14 residues. DNA of the CDR3: TGTGCCAGCAGCTTCAGGGGTAGCAATTCACCCCTCCACTTT. Translated: CASSFRGSNSPLHF.

The gene calls are TRBV9 and TRBJ1-2, with a weak D call TRBD1 (5 bases). Trimming took 1 base from V and 4 from J, leaving 11 bases between them. CDR1 and CDR2 from the germline V gene are SGDLS and YYNGEE. The CDR3 contains 14 residues. CDR3 protein: CASSVLPDSYGYTF. For the CDR3, the DNA is TGTGCCAGCAGCGTACTACCCGACAGCTATGGCTACACCTTC.

The chain uses TRBV7-9 and TRBJ2-7; 10 bases agree with TRBD2. The junction had 12 bases not matched to a gene; V was cut back by 1 base and J by 6 bases. Germline CDR1 SEHNR, CDR2 FQNEAQ (reference sequence). The CDR3 loop spans 17 amino acids. The chain's CDR3 is CASSLDYGLAGALEQYF. The CDR3 DNA reads TGTGCCAGCAGCTTAGATTATGGCCTAGCGGGGGCTCTCGAGCAGTACTTC.

The gene calls are TRBV6-5 and TRBJ1-3, with TRBD1 matching 8 bases. The CDR3 length is 15 residues. V shed 5 bases, J shed 2 bases, and the junction held 5 bases outside the gene matches. The V gene's germline CDR1 is MNHEY and CDR2 SVGAGI. CDR3 sequence: CASSPTGAAGNTIYF. CDR3 in DNA: TGTGCCAGCAGTCCGACAGGGGCTGCTGGAAACACCATATATTTT.

The V gene is TRBV6-5, the J gene TRBJ2-5; D remains ambiguous. The V gene's germline CDR1 is MNHEY and CDR2 SVGAGI. The V end was cut by 8 bases, the J end by 4 bases, with 17 bases between. There are 14 residues in the CDR3. The CDR3 region is CASRVISLGETQYF. The CDR3 DNA follows: TGTGCCAGCCGCGTTATCTCGTTGGGAGAGACCCAGTACTTC.

The chain uses TRBV9 and TRBJ1-4, with D tentatively TRBD1 (5 bases). Germline CDR1 SGDLS, CDR2 YYNGEE. The CDR3 is 16 amino acids. V gave up 0 bases and J gave up 2 bases, with 11 bases separating them. The CDR3 loop is CASSVGSGLTNEKLFF. Written as DNA, the CDR3 is TGTGCCAGCAGCGTAGGGTCGGGGCTCACTAATGAAAAACTGTTTTTT.

V usage is TRBV25-1 and J usage is TRBJ1-1; 9 nucleotides agree with TRBD1. There are 16 residues in the CDR3. The junction had 11 bases not matched to a gene; V was cut back by 4 bases and J by 5 bases. Per germline, CDR1 MGHDK and CDR2 SYGVNS. This CDR3 is CASSANDRGMWTEAFF. The CDR3, as DNA: TGTGCCAGCAGTGCTAATGACAGGGGGATGTGGACTGAAGCTTTCTTT.

The chain recombines TRBV28 with TRBJ1-1; 10 bases line up with TRBD1. Germline V CDR1 and CDR2: MDHEN, SYDVKM. V was pared by 4 bases and J by 8 bases, with 10 bases of the junction left unmatched. The CDR3 sequence is 15 residues long. Here the CDR3 reads CASSSRDRGTSEAFF. The CDR3 DNA reads TGTGCCAGCAGTTCTAGGGACAGGGGCACTTCAGAAGCTTTCTTT.

This chain links TRBV6-1 with TRBJ2-6; D remains unclear. Looked up from germline, CDR1 is MNHNS and CDR2 is SASEGT. The CDR3 runs 13 residues. Trimming pared 10 bases from V and 2 bases from J, leaving 9 bases between. This CDR3 is CATARAGANVLTF. In nucleotides, the CDR3 is TGTGCCACCGCCCGGGCTGGGGCCAACGTCCTGACTTTC.

The chain joins TRBV30 to TRBJ1-2, with TRBD1 identical over 10 bases. From germline, CDR1 is GTSNPN and CDR2 SVGIG (reference sequence). The trim removed 2 bases at V and 12 bases at J, leaving 6 bases unmatched. The CDR3 covers 12 residues. In DNA, the CDR3 is TGTGCCTGGAGTACCGGGACAGGGGTCGACACCTTC. Amino acids: CAWSTGTGVDTF.

This chain uses TRBV28 with TRBJ1-1, with no clear D. Trimming took off 7 bases at V and 3 bases at J, with 9 bases between the two ends. Germline V gene data show CDR1 as MDHEN and CDR2 as SYDVKM. This CDR3 has 12 amino acids. CDR3 bases: TGTGCCAGCAAGGGCGGCCACACTGAAGCTTTCTTT. Translation gives CASKGGHTEAFF.

The chain combines TRBV5-1 with TRBJ2-7; D uncertain. Germline V gives CDR1 SGHRS, CDR2 YFSETQ. V lost 0 bases and J lost 3, with 10 bases in between. This CDR3 has 14 amino acids. This chain's CDR3 is CASSLDIVGYEQYF. CDR3 nucleotide sequence: TGCGCCAGCAGCTTGGACATCGTCGGCTACGAGCAGTACTTC.

V and J are TRBV5-1 and TRBJ1-6, with D tentatively TRBD1 (5 bases). From germline, CDR1 is SGHRS and CDR2 YFSETQ. The CDR3 covers 16 residues. Trimming cost V 2 bases and J 7 bases, with 16 bases left between them. The CDR3 sequence: CASSLAAGGANSPLHF. The CDR3 coding sequence is TGCGCCAGCAGCTTAGCCGCCGGCGGGGCAAATTCACCCCTCCACTTT.

V and J are TRBV30 and TRBJ2-2; TRBD1 matches at 8 bases. CDR3 length: 17 residues. V dropped 3 bases and J dropped 2; count of bases not matched to a gene: 11. Germline V gene lookup returns CDR1 GTSNPN and CDR2 SVGIG (reference sequence). CDR3 sequence reads: CAWSPRPGQANTGELFF. The CDR3 DNA reads TGTGCCTGGAGCCCCAGACCGGGACAGGCTAACACCGGGGAGCTGTTTTTT.

The chain carries TRBV9 and TRBJ2-7; D unclear. This CDR3 is built from 13 residues. Trimming removed 4 bases from V and 3 bases from J, with 11 bases in between. Germline V gene data show CDR1 as SGDLS and CDR2 as YYNGEE. CDR3 DNA: TGTGCCAGCAGCCCTGGGAAGGTCTACGAGCAGTACTTC. It codes for CASSPGKVYEQYF.

The V and J genes are TRBV27 and TRBJ1-2; D gene uncertain. V was clipped by 4 bases and J by 0 bases, with 3 bases between them. Per germline, CDR1 MNHEY and CDR2 SMNVEV (reference sequence). The CDR3 totals 12 residues. Here the CDR3 reads CASSSTNYGYTF. CDR3 nucleotides: TGTGCCAGCAGTTCCACTAACTATGGCTACACCTTC.

Details on this clone: In the same sample, other DNA sequences code for this CDR3. The V gene is TRBV29-1, the J gene TRBJ1-1, with D perhaps matching TRBD1 (6 bases). V was pared by 4 bases and J by 0 bases, with 9 bases between. Germline CDR1 and CDR2: SQVTM and ANQGSEA. The CDR3 has 13 amino acids. CDR3 nucleotide sequence: TGCAGCGTTGCGGGACAAATGAACACTGAAGCTTTCTTT. The encoded protein is CSVAGQMNTEAFF.

The chain combines TRBV5-8 with TRBJ1-1, with D possibly TRBD1 on 6 matching bases. From germline, CDR1 is SGHTS and CDR2 YDEGEE. This CDR3 is 15 amino acids long. V was trimmed by 4 bases and J by 1 base, leaving 14 bases between them. The CDR3 sequence is CASSPGGGWNTEAFF. For the CDR3, the DNA is TGTGCCAGCAGCCCTGGGGGGGGCTGGAACACTGAAGCTTTCTTT.

The chain is built from TRBV6-6 and TRBJ1-2; TRBD1 matches 8 bases. Germline V CDR1 and CDR2: MNHNY, SVGAGI (reference sequence). This CDR3 spans 11 amino acids. V trimming: 5 bases; J trimming: 8 bases; junction bases outside the gene matches: 1. The CDR3 bases are TGTGCCAGCAGTACAGGGGGAGGCTACACCTTC. Its protein product is CASSTGGGYTF.

The rearrangement uses TRBV10-3 and TRBJ1-1; 10 bases map to TRBD1. Losses at the gene ends were 6 bases for V and 4 bases for J; bases not matched to a gene: 8. Per germline, CDR1 ENHRY and CDR2 SYGVKD. The CDR3 totals 15 residues. The CDR3 sequence is CAISPTGGRGTEAFF. CDR3 DNA sequence: TGTGCCATCAGCCCGACAGGGGGCAGGGGCACTGAAGCTTTCTTT.

The V and J genes are TRBV10-3 and TRBJ2-7; 10 nucleotides align to TRBD1. With 4 bases clipped from V and 5 bases from J, the junction kept 5 bases outside the gene matches. The CDR3 is 14 residues long. CDR1 is ENHRY and CDR2 is SYGVKD in the germline V gene. The CDR3 sequence: CAISGRDRGNEQYF. In DNA, the CDR3 is TGTGCCATCAGTGGCCGGGACAGGGGTAACGAGCAGTACTTC.

The chain uses TRBV6-5 and TRBJ1-2; the D gene is possibly TRBD1 (5 bases). Germline assignment: CDR1 MNHEY and CDR2 SVGAGI. The length of the CDR3 is 13 residues. The V and J ends lost 5 bases and 4 bases respectively, with 11 bases between them. The CDR3 protein is CASSHGHVYGYTF. As DNA, the CDR3 is TGTGCCAGCAGTCACGGACACGTCTATGGCTACACCTTC.

This chain connects TRBV18 to TRBJ1-5, with TRBD1 matching over 9 bases. Germline loops: CDR1 KGHSH, CDR2 LQKENI. The V and J ends lost 5 bases and 6 bases, in that order; junction bases with no gene match: 8. The CDR3 covers 15 residues. CDR3 nucleotide sequence: TGTGCCAGCTCATCGCGACAGGGGGGAAGTCAGCCCCAGCATTTT. This sequence encodes CASSSRQGGSQPQHF.